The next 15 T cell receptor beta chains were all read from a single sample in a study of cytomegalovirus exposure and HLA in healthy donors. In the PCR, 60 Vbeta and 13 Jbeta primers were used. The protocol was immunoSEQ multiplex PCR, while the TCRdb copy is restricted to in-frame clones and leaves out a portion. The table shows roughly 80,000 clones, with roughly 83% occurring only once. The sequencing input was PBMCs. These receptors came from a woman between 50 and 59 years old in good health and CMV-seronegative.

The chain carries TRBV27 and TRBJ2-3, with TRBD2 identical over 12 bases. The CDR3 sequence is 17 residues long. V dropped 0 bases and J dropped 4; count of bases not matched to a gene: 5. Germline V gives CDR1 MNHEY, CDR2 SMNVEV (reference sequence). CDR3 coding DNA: TGTGCCAGCAGTTTATCGCAGCTAGCGGGAGGGTCAGATACGCAGTATTTT. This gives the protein CASSLSQLAGGSDTQYF.

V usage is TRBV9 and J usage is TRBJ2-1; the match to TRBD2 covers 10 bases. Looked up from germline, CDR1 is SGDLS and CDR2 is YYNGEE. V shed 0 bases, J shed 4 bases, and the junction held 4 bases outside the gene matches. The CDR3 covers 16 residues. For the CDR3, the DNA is TGTGCCAGCAGCGTAGATAGGACTAGCGGATACAATGAGCAGTTCTTC. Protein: CASSVDRTSGYNEQFF.

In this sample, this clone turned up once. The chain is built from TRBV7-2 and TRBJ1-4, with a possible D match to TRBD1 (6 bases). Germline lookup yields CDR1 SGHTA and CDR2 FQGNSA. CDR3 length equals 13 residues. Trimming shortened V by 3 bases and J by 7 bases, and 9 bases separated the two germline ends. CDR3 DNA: TGTGCCAGCAGCTTCACAGGGATTGAAAAACTGTTTTTT. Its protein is CASSFTGIEKLFF.

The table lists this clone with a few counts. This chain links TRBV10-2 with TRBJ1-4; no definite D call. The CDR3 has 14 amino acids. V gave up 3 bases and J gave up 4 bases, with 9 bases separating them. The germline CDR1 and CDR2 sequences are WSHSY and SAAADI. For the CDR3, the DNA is TGCGCCAGCAGTGACGGCGGATTTAATGAAAAACTGTTTTTT. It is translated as CASSDGGFNEKLFF.

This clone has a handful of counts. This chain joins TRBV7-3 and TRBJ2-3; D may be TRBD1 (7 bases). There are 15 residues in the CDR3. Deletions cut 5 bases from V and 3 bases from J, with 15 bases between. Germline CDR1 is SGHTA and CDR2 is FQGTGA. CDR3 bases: TGTGCCAGCAGCCCCGGGGGACAGACAACAGATACGCAGTATTTT. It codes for CASSPGGQTTDTQYF.

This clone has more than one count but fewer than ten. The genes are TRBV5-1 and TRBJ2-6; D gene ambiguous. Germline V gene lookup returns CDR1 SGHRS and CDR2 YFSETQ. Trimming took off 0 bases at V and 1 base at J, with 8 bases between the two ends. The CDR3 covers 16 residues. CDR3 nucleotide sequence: TGCGCCAGCAGCTTGGTTCCGACTTCTGGGGCCAACGTCCTGACTTTC. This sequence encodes CASSLVPTSGANVLTF.

This CDR3 reads CASSLAGGRINEKLFF. As DNA, the CDR3 is TGTGCCAGCAGCTTAGCAGGAGGACGGATAAATGAAAAACTGTTTTTT. The chain carries TRBV7-2 and TRBJ1-4, with no clear D. This CDR3 is built from 16 residues. Germline CDR1 SGHTA, CDR2 FQGNSA. The germline V and J ends were trimmed by 0 bases and 5 bases, with 13 bases remaining between them.

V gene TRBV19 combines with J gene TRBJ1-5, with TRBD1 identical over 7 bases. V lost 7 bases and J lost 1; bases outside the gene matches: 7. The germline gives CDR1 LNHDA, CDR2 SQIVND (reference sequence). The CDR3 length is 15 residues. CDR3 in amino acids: CASTPGTESNQPQHF. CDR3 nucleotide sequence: TGTGCCAGTACCCCGGGGACAGAGAGCAATCAGCCCCAGCATTTT. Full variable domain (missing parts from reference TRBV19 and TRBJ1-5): DGGITQSPKYLFRKEGQNVTLSCEQNLNHDAMYWYRQDPGQGLRLIYYSQIVNDFQKGDIAEGYSVSREKKESFPLTVTSAQKNPTAFYLCASTPGTESNQPQHFGDGTRLSIL.

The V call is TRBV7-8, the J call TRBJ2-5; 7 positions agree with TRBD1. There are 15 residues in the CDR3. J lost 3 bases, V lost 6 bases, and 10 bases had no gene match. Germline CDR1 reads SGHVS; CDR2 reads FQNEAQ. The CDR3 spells CASSSKTGIKETQYF. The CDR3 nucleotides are TGTGCCAGCAGTAGTAAGACAGGGATTAAAGAGACCCAGTACTTC.

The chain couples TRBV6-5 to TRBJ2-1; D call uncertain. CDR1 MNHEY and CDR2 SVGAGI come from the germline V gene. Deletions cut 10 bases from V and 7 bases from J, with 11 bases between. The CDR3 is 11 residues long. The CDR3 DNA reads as TGTGCCACCACACTATCTAATGAGCAGTTCTTC. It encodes CATTLSNEQFF.

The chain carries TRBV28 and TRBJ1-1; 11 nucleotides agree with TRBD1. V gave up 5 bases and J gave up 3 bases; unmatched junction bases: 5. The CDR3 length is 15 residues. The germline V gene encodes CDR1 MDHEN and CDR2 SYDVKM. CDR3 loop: CASSPRDRGDTEAFF. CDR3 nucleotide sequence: TGTGCCAGCAGTCCCAGGGACAGGGGGGACACTGAAGCTTTCTTT.

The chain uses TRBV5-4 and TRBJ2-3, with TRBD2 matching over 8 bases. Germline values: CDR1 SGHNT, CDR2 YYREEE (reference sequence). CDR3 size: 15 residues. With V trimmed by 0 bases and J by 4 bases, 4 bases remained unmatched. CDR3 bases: TGTGCCAGCAGCTTGGCCGGGAGGGTGGCAGATACGCAGTATTTT. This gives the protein CASSLAGRVADTQYF.

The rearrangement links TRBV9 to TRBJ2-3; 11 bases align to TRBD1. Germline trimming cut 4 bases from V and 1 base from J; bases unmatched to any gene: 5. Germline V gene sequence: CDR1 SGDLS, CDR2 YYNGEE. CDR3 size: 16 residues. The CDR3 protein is CASSIRTGGGTDTQYF. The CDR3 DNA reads TGTGCCAGCAGCATACGGACAGGGGGCGGCACAGATACGCAGTATTTT. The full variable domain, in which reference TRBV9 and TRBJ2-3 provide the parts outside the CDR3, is DSGVTQTPKHLITATGQRVTLRCSPRSGDLSVYWYQQSLDQGLQFLIQYYNGEERAKGNILERFSAQQFPDLHSELNLSSLELGDSALYFCASSIRTGGGTDTQYFGPGTRLTVL.

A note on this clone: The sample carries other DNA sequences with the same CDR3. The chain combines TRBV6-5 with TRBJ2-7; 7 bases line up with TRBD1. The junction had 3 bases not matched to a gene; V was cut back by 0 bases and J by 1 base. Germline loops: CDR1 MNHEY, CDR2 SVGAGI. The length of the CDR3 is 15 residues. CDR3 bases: TGTGCCAGCAGTTACTCCGGGACAGCTTCCTACGAGCAGTACTTC. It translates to CASSYSGTASYEQYF.

CDR3 nucleotide sequence: TGTGCCAGTAGCAGAACAGTGAACACTGAAGCTTTCTTT. Translation gives CASSRTVNTEAFF. This chain connects TRBV19 to TRBJ1-1; D gene ambiguous. Germline CDR1 and CDR2: LNHDA and SQIVND (reference sequence). This CDR3 contains 13 residues. Trimming cost V 6 bases and J 0 bases, with 8 bases left between them.